A single sample is the source of the 12 T cell receptor beta chains below, sequenced in a study of blood T cells in healthy people across ages. Combining a sample-barcoded 5' primer with a J-beta primer mix, a second PCR ran for 7 to 11 cycles. Each CDR3 protein is one row after TCRdb ran MiXCR on the 5' RACE reads. The sample yields about 720,000 distinct CDR3 sequences, about a fifth seen once. Sequencing was done on a sample of blood. Every receptor here comes from a man between 65 and 79 years old in good health.

The V gene is TRBV12-3 or TRBV12-4, the J gene TRBJ2-2; 13 bases agree with TRBD2. Unmatched junction bases numbered 4, after V lost 8 bases and J lost 4 bases. The CDR3 is 15 residues long. In DNA, the CDR3 is TGTGCCAGCGGACTAGCGGGAGTGATCACCGGGGAGCTGTTTTTT. Amino acids: CASGLAGVITGELFF.

This clonotype was observed a few times. V is TRBV4-3 and J is TRBJ1-5, with D perhaps TRBD1 (6 bases). The CDR3 spans 16 residues. Germline V gene lookup returns CDR1 LGHNA and CDR2 YSLEER. V was shortened by 2 bases and J by 2 bases, with 13 bases between the two germline ends. The CDR3 reads CASSQSTQGGNQPQHF. CDR3 bases: TGCGCCAGCAGCCAATCCACACAGGGTGGCAATCAGCCCCAGCATTTT.

The rearrangement uses TRBV6-6 and TRBJ2-5, with 7 nucleotides matching TRBD2. The CDR3 has 16 amino acids. J lost 3 bases, V lost 2 bases, and 9 bases had no gene match. The germline V gene encodes CDR1 MNHNY and CDR2 SVGAGI (reference sequence). The CDR3 here is CASSYIPGGPKETQYF. The CDR3 nucleotides read TGTGCCAGCAGTTACATACCGGGGGGACCCAAAGAGACCCAGTACTTC.

In its sample, this clonotype was seen a few times. The genes are TRBV29-1 and TRBJ1-1; no clear D gene. This CDR3 has 12 amino acids. Germline V gives CDR1 SQVTM, CDR2 ANQGSEA. The V gene lost 2 bases and the J gene lost 4 bases, with 8 bases spanning the gap. CDR3 coding DNA: TGCAGCGTTGAACAGGTTGGCACTGAAGCTTTCTTT. The encoded protein is CSVEQVGTEAFF.

This clonotype has only a few counts. The gene calls are TRBV29-1 and TRBJ2-7; unclear D gene. Per the germline V gene, CDR1 is SQVTM and CDR2 is ANQGSEA. The CDR3 is 12 residues long. Trimming took off 4 bases at V and 8 bases at J, with 15 bases between the two ends. This CDR3 reads CSVVVDQVKQYV. The DNA for the CDR3 is TGCAGCGTTGTTGTTGACCAGGTAAAGCAGTACGTC.

This chain connects TRBV12-3 or TRBV12-4 to TRBJ2-1; no reliable D call. The ends were cut back, 8 bases at V and 3 bases at J, with 11 bases in the middle. The CDR3 has 13 amino acids. The CDR3 sequence: CASQGPLYNEQFF. The CDR3 DNA is TGTGCCAGCCAAGGGCCCCTCTACAATGAGCAGTTCTTC.

In its sample, this clonotype was seen a few times. The rearrangement links TRBV29-1 to TRBJ2-1, with TRBD2 matching 8 bases. The CDR3 loop spans 16 amino acids. Trimming took 3 bases from V and 7 from J; bases not matched to a gene: 14. Germline CDR1 reads SQVTM; CDR2 reads ANQGSEA. CDR3 in DNA: TGCAGCGTTGAGGATACTATGAGCGGGAGTGTAAATGAGCAGTTCTTC. It translates to CSVEDTMSGSVNEQFF.

This clonotype was counted a few times. The rearrangement joins TRBV5-1 to TRBJ2-1, with D possibly called TRBD1 or TRBD2 (5 bases each). CDR1 and CDR2 (germline): SGHRS, YFSETQ. This CDR3 is built from 13 residues. Trimming left V 1 base short and J 6 bases short, with 8 bases between. The CDR3 spells CASSLLGVNEQFF. The CDR3, as DNA: TGCGCCAGCAGCTTGTTGGGGGTCAATGAGCAGTTCTTC.

At least ten counts were recorded for this clonotype. The chain's CDR3 is CASSFWTGQETQYF. The CDR3 nucleotides read TGTGCCAGCAGTTTCTGGACAGGGCAAGAGACCCAGTACTTC. The rearrangement uses TRBV12-3 or TRBV12-4 and TRBJ2-5; 8 bases are shared with TRBD1. V lost 3 bases to trimming and J lost 2 bases; unmatched junction nucleotides: 2. The CDR3 sequence is 14 residues long.

CDR3 DNA sequence: TGTGCCACAGTTATCGAAGAAATGGGCTACACCTTC. Translation: CATVIEEMGYTF. The rearrangement joins TRBV6-5 to TRBJ1-2; D call uncertain. The V gene's germline CDR1 is MNHEY and CDR2 SVGAGI. Trimming shortened V by 10 bases and J by 8 bases, and 17 bases separated the two germline ends. This CDR3 region has 12 residues.

This clonotype was detected once. The chain joins TRBV6-2 or TRBV6-3 to TRBJ2-7; 11 bases align to TRBD2. The CDR3 is 14 residues long. The junction had 1 base not matched to a gene; V was cut back by 4 bases and J by 2 bases. Germline V gives CDR1 MNHEY, CDR2 SVGEGT. The CDR3 sequence is CASSSTSGTYEQYV. For the CDR3, the DNA is TGTGCCAGCAGTTCGACTAGCGGGACCTACGAGCAGTACGTC.

This clonotype was picked up a small number of times. J is TRBJ1-2 and V is TRBV20-1; D gene ambiguous. The V and J ends lost 1 base and 8 bases respectively, with 20 bases between them. Germline V gene data show CDR1 as DFQATT and CDR2 as SNEGSKA (reference sequence). The CDR3 sequence is 15 residues long. Here the CDR3 DNA reads TGCAGTGCTAGAGGCTCAAGCCTCGGGGAGTCGGGCTACACCTTC. Protein product: CSARGSSLGESGYTF.